The rows below give T cell receptor beta chains drawn from one sample of a study of cytomegalovirus exposure and HLA in healthy donors. The method was immunoSEQ multiplex PCR; TCRdb's version includes in-frame clones alone and lacks a portion of them. Among 150,000 to 200,000 clones listed, roughly 84% were seen once. Specimen: PBMCs. The receptors come from a boy aged 5 to 17 in good health and CMV-seronegative. CDR3s include the opening cysteine and the closing phenylalanine or tryptophan. A D gene is named only where the DNA matches it firmly. Clone size appears in some rows only: once, few, many, or a class for an expanded clone.

d_gene	v_gene	abundance	j_gene	CDR3aa	CDR3nt
TRBD2	TRBV27	.	TRBJ2-7	CASSRSGLAELSYEQYF	TGTGCCAGCAGCCGGTCGGGACTAGCGGAGCTCTCCTACGAGCAGTACTTC
.	TRBV4-1	few	TRBJ1-1	CASSQDLRLLNTEAFF	TGCGCCAGCAGCCAAGATCTCAGGCTACTGAACACTGAAGCTTTCTTT
TRBD2	TRBV7-3	few	TRBJ2-3	CASSLITSGSPDTQYF	TGTGCCAGCAGCTTAATTACTAGCGGGAGCCCAGATACGCAGTATTTT
.	TRBV5-1	.	TRBJ2-2	CASSLLAETGTGELFF	TGCGCCAGCAGCCTCCTGGCGGAGACGGGCACCGGGGAGCTGTTTTTT
.	TRBV30	.	TRBJ1-2	CAYATGGGYGYTF	TGTGCCTACGCTACGGGTGGTGGCTATGGCTACACCTTC
TRBD1	TRBV4-1	.	TRBJ1-1	CASSQETQGWGWTEAFF	TGCGCCAGCAGCCAAGAAACACAGGGGTGGGGGTGGACTGAAGCTTTCTTT
TRBD2	TRBV19	.	TRBJ2-1	CATTSASGGTSSYNEQFF	TGTGCCACTACCAGTGCTTCCGGGGGGACCAGCTCCTACAATGAGCAGTTCTTC
.	TRBV7-6	.	TRBJ2-2	CASSLGQVNTGELFF	TGTGCCAGCAGCTTAGGGCAAGTGAACACCGGGGAGCTGTTTTTT
.	TRBV19	few	TRBJ1-1	CASRKIGGTHNTEAFF	TGTGCCAGTAGAAAGATCGGGGGGACGCACAACACTGAAGCTTTCTTT
TRBD1	TRBV18	.	TRBJ1-1	CASSTTGQNTEAFF	TGTGCCAGCTCAACGACAGGGCAGAACACTGAAGCTTTCTTT
.	TRBV5-4	once	TRBJ1-1	CASSKLGEVVEAFF	TGTGCCAGCAGCAAGCTAGGGGAAGTTGTTGAAGCTTTCTTT
.	TRBV5-8	.	TRBJ2-3	CASSYWTEGADTQYF	TGTGCCAGCAGCTACTGGACAGAAGGAGCAGATACGCAGTATTTT
TRBD1	TRBV6-5	.	TRBJ1-2	CASRTGGYGYTF	TGTGCCAGCAGGACAGGGGGCTATGGCTACACCTTC
.	TRBV11-3	.	TRBJ2-1	CASSLGGHYNEQFF	TGTGCCAGCAGCTTAGGCGGACACTACAATGAGCAGTTCTTC
.	TRBV6-5	.	TRBJ2-7	CASRPPSGGQYF	TGTGCCAGCAGACCCCCCAGCGGTGGTCAGTACTTC
.	TRBV5-6	.	TRBJ2-6	CASSEGPGLSGANVLTF	TGTGCCAGCAGCGAGGGTCCGGGATTATCTGGGGCCAACGTCCTGACTTTC
.	TRBV7-2	.	TRBJ1-3	CASSWRTGGYAGNTIYF	TGTGCCAGCAGCTGGCGCACGGGAGGATATGCAGGAAACACCATATATTTT
TRBD1	TRBV6-6	.	TRBJ1-6	CASSLRQGSSPLHF	TGTGCCAGCAGCCTACGACAGGGGTCATCACCCCTCCACTTT
TRBD2	TRBV5-1	.	TRBJ2-3	CASSGRPGTSGRSTDTQYF	TGCGCCAGCAGTGGGCGCCCCGGGACTAGCGGGAGAAGCACAGATACGCAGTATTTT
.	TRBV12-2	.	TRBJ2-7	CASRSQEQYF	TGTGCAAGTCGCTCCCAGGAGCAGTACTTC
.	TRBV7-9	once	TRBJ2-3	CASSLVRSRSSTDTQYF	TGTGCCAGCAGCTTAGTTCGTTCGCGATCCTCCACAGATACGCAGTATTTT
TRBD2	TRBV5-1	.	TRBJ2-1	CASSLSGRQGEQFF	TGCGCCAGCAGCTTGAGCGGGAGGCAAGGTGAGCAGTTCTTC
.	TRBV5-6	few	TRBJ1-2	CASSSYGQTFYGYTF	TGTGCCAGCAGCTCGTACGGACAGACCTTCTATGGCTACACCTTC
.	TRBV4-1	.	TRBJ1-4	CASSQESSITEANEKLFF	TGCGCCAGCAGCCAAGAATCTTCCATAACCGAGGCTAATGAAAAACTGTTTTTT
TRBD1	TRBV10-1	.	TRBJ1-1	CATRQGLNTEAFF	TGCGCCACGAGACAGGGATTGAACACTGAAGCTTTCTTT
.	TRBV5-6	.	TRBJ1-1	CASSLARLDLNTEAFF	TGTGCCAGCAGCTTGGCCAGGCTGGATTTGAACACTGAAGCTTTCTTT
.	TRBV2	.	TRBJ1-5	CASSMTRSVDQPQHF	TGTGCCAGCAGTATGACACGATCGGTAGATCAGCCCCAGCATTTT
.	TRBV9	.	TRBJ2-2	CASSVVAENTGELFF	TGTGCCAGCAGCGTAGTGGCAGAGAACACCGGGGAGCTGTTTTTT
.	TRBV6-5	.	TRBJ2-7	CASSYSNQAGYEQYF	TGTGCCAGCAGTTACTCTAACCAGGCCGGATACGAGCAGTACTTC
TRBD1	TRBV29-1	.	TRBJ1-2	CSAQDRAGYGYTF	TGCAGCGCCCAGGACAGGGCGGGCTATGGCTACACCTTC
.	TRBV19	.	TRBJ2-1	CASSIGVFSGEFFWNEQFF	TGTGCCAGTAGTATAGGCGTTTTCTCAGGGGAATTTTTCTGGAATGAGCAGTTCTTC
TRBD1	TRBV7-2	few	TRBJ2-6	CASSLLPTGAAGANVLTF	TGTGCCAGCAGCTTACTTCCGACAGGGGCTGCTGGGGCCAACGTCCTGACTTTC
TRBD1	TRBV6-1	.	TRBJ1-2	CASRATGTYGYTF	TGTGCCAGCAGAGCGACAGGGACATATGGCTACACCTTC
TRBD2	TRBV27	.	TRBJ2-7	CASSSLAGGDEQYF	TGTGCCAGCAGTTCTCTAGCGGGAGGTGACGAGCAGTACTTC
.	TRBV12-5	.	TRBJ1-4	CASGLQGGVEKLFF	TGTGCTAGTGGCCTGCAGGGTGGGGTTGAAAAACTGTTTTTT
TRBD2	TRBV6-5	.	TRBJ2-7	CASSYPGGNEQYF	TGTGCCAGCAGTTACCCCGGGGGGAACGAGCAGTACTTC
TRBD2	TRBV10-3	.	TRBJ2-3	CAISDGTSVRTDTQYF	TGTGCCATCAGTGACGGGACTAGCGTCCGCACAGATACGCAGTATTTT
.	TRBV11-1	.	TRBJ2-6	CASSSKRDSGANVLTF	TGTGCCAGCAGCTCCAAGCGAGACTCTGGGGCCAACGTCCTGACTTTC
.	TRBV6-5	few	TRBJ2-5	CASSGGAGQETQYF	TGTGCCAGCTCGGGTGGGGCAGGACAAGAGACCCAGTACTTC